The following is a TCR beta chain sequence with its context. Its antigen remains unknown. These data are taken from a study of T cell responses to AZD1222 COVID-19 vaccine. Overall study findings and caveats: After two AZD1222 doses, spike-specific TCR breadth and depth rose versus day 0. Among spike-specific TCRs, nearly half reportedly target unmutated variant regions. Only a handful of AZD1222 recipients, several in all, had baseline seropositivity.

The CDR3 is 15 amino acids. Germline V gene lookup returns CDR1 SGHDN and CDR2 FVKESK. J was trimmed by 3 bases and V by 1 base; bases with no gene match: 5. Measured with immunoSEQ multiplex PCR; TCRdb has only the in-frame clones, and not every one. The data show under 150,000 clones, about 93% seen once. The chain employs TRBV14 and TRBJ2-7; TRBD1 matches 8 bases. The sample here was peripheral blood, taken on day 0 of AZD1222 vaccination. This TCR was recovered from an adult in good health. DNA of the CDR3: TGTGCCAGCAGCCAAGGACAGGGGTGGGTCTACGAGCAGTACTTC. It codes for CASSQGQGWVYEQYF.